The rows below give T cell receptor beta chains drawn from one sample of a study of blood T cell repertoires in COVID-19. Sequencing used immunoSEQ multiplex PCR; TCRdb keeps in-frame clones, though not all of them. The data hold 250,000 to 300,000 clones, with under 90% observed a single time. Source material: PBMCs or T cells enriched from blood (not recorded which). These receptors all stem from a woman aged 50 to 60 who had been exposed to COVID-19. CDR3s leave out the opening cysteine and the closing phenylalanine or tryptophan.

TRBV25-1	TRBJ1-3	ASSGSAGNTIY
TRBV10-3	TRBJ1-1	AIRVTGAGAEAF
TRBV28	TRBJ1-5	ASSFRDRVQPQH
TRBV3-1/TRBV3-2	TRBJ1-3	ASSQGSTGRAGNTIY
TRBV6-5	TRBJ2-2	ASSYGGGYNTGELF
TRBV4-1	TRBJ2-7	ASSQFTGSYEQY
TRBV7-2	TRBJ1-5	ASSSGTGVRNQPQH
TRBV5-6	TRBJ1-2	ASSSDSLLFLVYGYT
TRBV7-9	TRBJ2-6	ASSLVGANVLT
TRBV24-1	TRBJ2-2	ATSDFRYGELF
TRBV6-1	TRBJ1-1	ASSERTGGSTEAF
TRBV28	TRBJ1-1	ASRKGGGYTEAF
TRBV12-3/TRBV12-4	TRBJ2-2	ASSRIGELF
TRBV5-8	TRBJ1-1	ASSLTPLGTTEAF
TRBV4-1	TRBJ1-1	ASSPNGGGTEAF
TRBV30	TRBJ2-4	AWSVQGPGIQY
TRBV3-1/TRBV3-2	TRBJ1-3	ASSQAGGFGNTIY
TRBV7-9	TRBJ1-2	ASSGRDRGYYGYT
TRBV6-5	TRBJ1-3	ASSSTRSGNTIY
TRBV7-2	TRBJ1-1	ASSLYMSGSWRDLEAF
TRBV4-1	TRBJ1-6	ASSQQGGEMALH
TRBV27	TRBJ2-2	ASSPYRAGELF
TRBV19	TRBJ2-7	ASSITSTGGYEQY
TRBV21-1	TRBJ2-2	ANLSGTNTGELF
TRBV30	TRBJ1-5	AWSTGGFQPQH
TRBV14	TRBJ2-7	ASSQAGTGSYEQY
TRBV13	TRBJ2-5	ASRALSRLEETQY
TRBV4-1	TRBJ1-1	ASSPSSTGGNAF
TRBV5-1	TRBJ1-2	ASSDGPGGYGYT
TRBV3-1/TRBV3-2	TRBJ1-1	ASSNGQVLNTEAF
TRBV28	TRBJ2-1	ASSLGQTHEQF
TRBV7-9	TRBJ2-1	ASSSVSTGGNEQF
TRBV5-1	TRBJ1-1	ASSLGPQTSRGTEAF
TRBV28	TRBJ1-6	ASSLAVSENSPLH